These T cell receptor beta chains were read from a single sample in a study of STAT5B mutations in CD4+ large granular lymphocyte leukemia. Method: immunoSEQ multiplex PCR; TCRdb's copy keeps in-frame clones and lacks some. This table holds about 30,000 clones, around 80% found once. The sequenced material came from CD4+ T cells from blood buffy coats. The source is a human donor in good health. Each CDR3 is given without its conserved first and last residue.

v_gene	len	j_gene	CDR3aa
TRBV5-4	12	TRBJ2-3	ASSLEASQKTQY
TRBV5-6	13	TRBJ1-4	ASSIQGGMVKKLF
TRBV5-1	10	TRBJ2-7	ASSSTVYEQY
TRBV29-1	10	TRBJ1-2	SVEPGQGGYT
TRBV5-1	12	TRBJ2-7	ASSFRGQGSEQY
TRBV4-3	14	TRBJ1-2	ASSQDSASINYGYT
TRBV25-1	11	TRBJ2-7	ASRPTGAYEQY
TRBV9	12	TRBJ1-1	ASSTRGGLGEAF
TRBV11-2	14	TRBJ1-3	ASSSQLGRVGNTIY
TRBV4-1	11	TRBJ2-3	ASSQDPGTSQY
TRBV27	11	TRBJ1-2	ASSPVAMGGYT
TRBV5-5	17	TRBJ2-3	ASSFGGDPGAIIPDTQY
TRBV27	14	TRBJ1-4	ASSLRDRGGDEKLF
TRBV28	13	TRBJ2-2	ASSFTGTNTGELF
TRBV4-1	15	TRBJ2-7	ASSQDPKVPSSYEQY
TRBV29-1	11	TRBJ2-5	SVGQGVGETQY
TRBV5-1	9	TRBJ2-3	ASSNTDTQY
TRBV7-8	14	TRBJ2-1	ASSLRSLASYNEQF
TRBV7-2	10	TRBJ2-2	ASSLNTGELF
TRBV20-1	9	TRBJ1-1	SAPVYTEAF
TRBV5-6	15	TRBJ1-6	ASRGRGLSSYNSPLH
TRBV7-9	12	TRBJ2-2	ASSLTGGFGELF
TRBV2	10	TRBJ2-7	ASSANREVQY
TRBV30	11	TRBJ2-5	AWSVQITETQY
TRBV5-1	12	TRBJ2-3	ASSQTISTDTQY
TRBV6-1	12	TRBJ2-2	ASSELGGTGELF
TRBV9	12	TRBJ2-7	ASSVAPSGYEQY
TRBV11-2	12	TRBJ2-1	ASSLVARVNEQF
TRBV19	12	TRBJ2-3	ASSIRGQAHTQY
TRBV4-3	14	TRBJ1-3	ASSQEIAGSGNTIY
TRBV5-1	14	TRBJ2-4	ASSLVGGVAKNIQY
TRBV27	11	TRBJ2-7	ASSSPGVHEQY
TRBV14	11	TRBJ2-1	ASSQDLLMKQF
TRBV5-5	15	TRBJ2-2	ASSTRLAGDPTGELF
TRBV13	11	TRBJ2-7	ASRGEGVHEQY
TRBV11-2	14	TRBJ2-3	ASSLLAGGSTDTQY
TRBV14	14	TRBJ2-1	ASSPRDIPSYNEQF
TRBV19	12	TRBJ1-6	ASTTRQGNSPLH
TRBV18	12	TRBJ1-2	ASSRGQPNYGYT
TRBV7-9	13	TRBJ2-7	ASSLGLATPYEQY
TRBV5-1	14	TRBJ2-3	ASSLGLAQSTDTQY
TRBV19	12	TRBJ2-1	ASSSRGGQNEQF
TRBV19	10	TRBJ1-5	ASRRGDQPQH
TRBV27	13	TRBJ1-2	ASSLSGYRPYGYT
TRBV18	17	TRBJ2-6	ASSPSLGAGGPGANVLT
TRBV11-2	11	TRBJ1-2	ASSFPYSYGYT
TRBV6-5	12	TRBJ1-4	ASRGGGANEKLF
TRBV5-1	10	TRBJ2-1	ASSLSFNEQF
TRBV5-1	13	TRBJ2-2	ASSLVARDTGELF
TRBV4-2	14	TRBJ2-7	ASSQGLAGTSYEQY
TRBV18	14	TRBJ2-3	ASSPRRTDVTDTQY
TRBV7-9	13	TRBJ2-2	ASSFVRGNTGELF
TRBV7-2	13	TRBJ1-1	ASSLDAQANTEAF
TRBV6-5	13	TRBJ2-7	ASSNAHRQVYEQY
TRBV6-5	14	TRBJ2-3	ASSYSPRTSTDTQY
TRBV6-1	12	TRBJ2-7	ASSSSRASYEQY
TRBV27	11	TRBJ2-3	ASGWGRTDTQY
TRBV6-5	9	TRBJ2-7	ASEGQSEQY
TRBV19	13	TRBJ2-3	ASSASGEEGDTQY
TRBV5-4	13	TRBJ2-1	ASSAGLAGDNEQF